The 25 T cell receptor delta chains below all came from one sample that was sequenced in a study of Vδ1+ human thymocytes. The study's findings and limits: Thymic TRG and TRD repertoires appeared highly polyclonal, with Gaussian CDR3 length distributions.

Their antigens are not known. The template was reverse-transcribed extracted RNA. The CDR3 regions were amplified by multiplex PCR from V-gene primers to a constant-region primer. TCRdb made new clone calls on the multiplex PCR reads using CATT. The profile covers tens of thousands of delta-chain clones, with 15% appearing a single time and about 0.5% taken by the ten largest. Sequenced: Vdelta1+ gamma-delta thymocytes from the thymus. Subset indicated: FACS-sorted CD3+ TCRalphabeta- TCRVdelta1+ TCRVdelta2- thymocytes. The receptors shown here come from a boy under two years old who had congenital heart surgery.

In this sample, this clone turned up a few times. This sequence joins TRDV1 and TRDJ2; TRDD2 might be the D (6 bases). Germline loops: CDR1 TSWWSYY, CDR2 QGS. V lost 7 bases, J lost 4 bases, and 19 bases lay in between. The CDR3 loop spans 16 amino acids. Here the CDR3 reads CALVPSSTLPTAQLFF. The CDR3 DNA is TGTGCTCTTGTCCCTTCCAGTACTCTACCGACAGCACAACTCTTCTTT.

In its sample, this clone was seen a few times. The chain links TRDV1 to TRDJ1; 12 nucleotides match TRDD3. The CDR3 runs 17 residues. Germline V CDR1 and CDR2: TSWWSYY, QGS. Losses at the gene ends were 8 bases for V and 0 bases for J; bases not matched to a gene: 10. The CDR3 protein is CALSRAWGIRNTDKLIF. CDR3 nucleotides: TGTGCTCTTTCCCGCGCCTGGGGGATACGGAACACCGATAAACTCATCTTT.

The gene calls are TRDV1 and TRDJ1; D might be TRDD2 (6 bases). The V gene's germline CDR1 is TSWWSYY and CDR2 QGS. CDR3 size: 17 residues. V was clipped by 8 bases and J by 1 base, with 23 bases between them. As DNA, the CDR3 is TGTGCTCTTTTTCCTTCCCGGGCCATTAGTATCACCGATAAACTCATCTTT. Its protein is CALFPSRAISITDKLIF.

This clone has more than one count but fewer than ten. The rearrangement links TRDV1 to TRDJ1, with 11 bases lining up with TRDD3. The CDR3 loop spans 24 amino acids. The germline CDR1 and CDR2 sequences are TSWWSYY and QGS. V trimming: 1 base; J trimming: 10 bases; junction bases outside the gene matches: 35. CDR3 loop: CALGEPEWDLPPLGTVLGDRRLIF. The CDR3 bases are TGTGCTCTTGGGGAACCCGAGTGGGACCTTCCACCGCTAGGTACGGTACTGGGGGATAGGCGACTCATCTTT.

V and J are TRDV1 and TRDJ1, with D tentatively TRDD2 (5 bases). With 1 base removed from V and 1 base from J, the gap between germline ends came to 19 bases. The germline V gene encodes CDR1 TSWWSYY and CDR2 QGS. The CDR3 runs to 18 residues. Written as DNA, the CDR3 is TGTGCTCTTGGGGAACGAGAGGGAAGAGCTTCCCCCACCGATAAACTCATCTTT. Translated: CALGEREGRASPTDKLIF.

The chain links TRDV1 to TRDJ1, with 9 bases aligning to TRDD3. This CDR3 spans 19 amino acids. CDR1 and CDR2 from the germline V gene are TSWWSYY and QGS. V shed 5 bases, J shed 4 bases, and the junction held 20 bases outside the gene matches. The CDR3 nucleotides are TGTGCTCTTGGGTCTCGGACACTTCCCCCGGGGGGATACCGCGATAAACTCATCTTT. Residues: CALGSRTLPPGGYRDKLIF.

On this clone itself: A junction end diverges from the germline sequence, so it may reflect a read error. The chain employs TRDV1 and TRDJ1, with D tentatively TRDD3 (6 bases). The CDR3 is made up of 19 amino acids. The germline CDR1 and CDR2 sequences are TSWWSYY and QGS. This chain's CDR3 is CAPGEVRYGVGADTDKLIF. In DNA form, the CDR3 reads TGTGCTCCTGGGGAAGTCCGCTACGGGGTGGGGGCCGACACCGATAAACTCATCTTT.

This clone was detected a few times. The genes are TRDV1 and TRDJ1, with 12 bases fitting TRDD3. Germline lookup yields CDR1 TSWWSYY and CDR2 QGS. The CDR3 length is 21 residues. The trim removed 2 bases at V and 3 bases at J, leaving 19 bases unmatched. The CDR3 DNA is TGTGCTCTTGGGGAATTAGGTCCTACCCCGTACTGGGGGATACATTCCGATAAACTCATCTTT. It codes for CALGELGPTPYWGIHSDKLIF.

V is TRDV1 and J is TRDJ1; TRDD3 matches 10 bases. CDR1 is TSWWSYY and CDR2 is QGS in the germline V gene. The CDR3 sequence is 20 residues long. Unmatched junction bases numbered 17, after V lost 4 bases and J lost 0 bases. The CDR3 nucleotides are TGTGCTCTTGGGGCTTCCTACGTGGTGGGGGATACAGAGGACACCGATAAACTCATCTTT. This encodes CALGASYVVGDTEDTDKLIF.

The chain couples TRDV1 to TRDJ1, with unresolved D. The CDR3 is 17 residues long. Deletions cut 2 bases from V and 0 bases from J, with 16 bases between. The V gene's germline CDR1 is TSWWSYY and CDR2 QGS. The CDR3 is CALGETPLLLHTDKLIF. DNA of the CDR3: TGTGCTCTTGGGGAAACTCCGCTACTACTCCACACCGATAAACTCATCTTT.

For this clone: The same CDR3 can be traced to other DNA sequences in this sample. The chain has TRDV1 and TRDJ1; 7 positions agree with TRDD3. CDR3 length: 19 residues. The ends lost 4 bases at V and 1 base at J; junction bases unmatched: 18. Germline V gene data show CDR1 as TSWWSYY and CDR2 as QGS. CDR3: CALGAIARTGEGCTDKLIF. CDR3 nucleotide sequence: TGTGCTCTTGGGGCGATCGCACGTACTGGGGAAGGATGCACCGATAAACTCATCTTT.

Worth noting for this clone: Possible read error: a much larger clone is one base away. Other DNA sequences within the sample encode an identical CDR3. The rearrangement links TRDV2 to TRDJ1, with 11 bases that match TRDD3. The CDR3 length is 17 residues. Germline CDR1 is GEAIGNYY and CDR2 is EKD. This CDR3 is CACDTDWGIIDTDKLIF. The CDR3 DNA reads TGTGCCTGCGACACCGACTGGGGGATAATTGACACCGATAAACTCATCTTT.

This clone was counted a few times. The chain uses TRDV1 and TRDJ1; 8 nucleotides align to TRDD3. The germline gives CDR1 TSWWSYY, CDR2 QGS. Losses at the gene ends were 5 bases for V and 9 bases for J; bases not matched to a gene: 17. This CDR3 region has 16 residues. CDR3: CALGHSYYGGIFELIF. The DNA of the CDR3 is TGTGCTCTTGGGCATAGTTATTATGGGGGGATATTTGAACTCATCTTT.

The chain recombines TRDV1 with TRDJ1, with 11 positions matching TRDD3. This CDR3 has 19 amino acids. CDR1 and CDR2 from the germline V gene are TSWWSYY and QGS. Germline trimming cut 7 bases from V and 2 bases from J; bases unmatched to any gene: 18. The CDR3 reads CALEFPLVLGDRRTDKLIF. CDR3 nucleotides: TGTGCTCTTGAGTTTCCTCTTGTACTGGGGGATAGGAGGACCGATAAACTCATCTTT.

This chain uses TRDV1 with TRDJ1, with a possible D match to TRDD2 (5 bases). Trimming cost V 4 bases and J 0 bases, with 21 bases left between them. Per germline, CDR1 TSWWSYY and CDR2 QGS. The CDR3 loop spans 18 amino acids. DNA of the CDR3: TGTGCTCTTGGGGGATTCCTGTCCCTCAAGGGAGACACCGATAAACTCATCTTT. Translating gives CALGGFLSLKGDTDKLIF.

This sequence joins TRDV1 and TRDJ1; D tentatively fits TRDD2 or TRDD3 (6 bases each). Germline CDR1 reads TSWWSYY; CDR2 reads QGS. The length of the CDR3 is 19 residues. The V end was cut by 0 bases, the J end by 8 bases, with 28 bases between. This CDR3 reads CALGELAPSAWGSTKKLIF. The DNA of the CDR3 is TGTGCTCTTGGGGAACTAGCCCCTTCCGCCTGGGGATCCACAAAGAAACTCATCTTT.

The rearrangement links TRDV1 to TRDJ1; 10 bases are a match to TRDD3. The CDR3 runs 16 residues. The trim removed 2 bases at V and 9 bases at J, leaving 12 bases unmatched. The germline V gene encodes CDR1 TSWWSYY and CDR2 QGS. CDR3 sequence: CALGESCLLGDRELIF. DNA for the CDR3: TGTGCTCTTGGGGAAAGCTGTCTACTGGGGGATCGGGAACTCATCTTT.

This clone was seen more than once but under ten times. The chain combines TRDV1 with TRDJ1, with D hard to call. The CDR3 contains 15 residues. V dropped 6 bases and J dropped 0 bases, with 14 bases sitting between them. Germline V gives CDR1 TSWWSYY, CDR2 QGS. The CDR3 coding sequence is TGTGCTCTTGGAATACAAGACGATAACACCGATAAACTCATCTTT. Translation gives CALGIQDDNTDKLIF.

This chain connects TRDV1 to TRDJ1, with TRDD3 identical over 11 bases. The CDR3 has 24 amino acids. V lost 1 base to trimming and J lost 2 bases; unmatched junction nucleotides: 27. Per germline, CDR1 TSWWSYY and CDR2 QGS. CDR3 sequence reads: CALGERWLPSVGYWGIGVTDKLIF. The DNA for the CDR3 is TGTGCTCTTGGGGAACGGTGGCTTCCTAGCGTAGGGTACTGGGGGATAGGAGTGACCGATAAACTCATCTTT.

V gene TRDV1 combines with J gene TRDJ1, with 9 nucleotides matching TRDD3. The ends lost 2 bases at V and 0 bases at J; junction bases unmatched: 25. The CDR3 is 23 residues long. Germline V lookup: CDR1 TSWWSYY, CDR2 QGS. The CDR3 loop reads CALGESRLVQTVLGETYTDKLIF. The DNA for the CDR3 is TGTGCTCTTGGGGAATCTCGGCTCGTCCAGACCGTACTGGGGGAGACGTACACCGATAAACTCATCTTT.

The V gene is TRDV1, the J gene TRDJ1; 7 positions agree with TRDD3. This CDR3 is built from 16 residues. Germline CDR1 TSWWSYY, CDR2 QGS. V was clipped by 1 base and J by 10 bases; unmatched bases: 15. This chain's CDR3 is CALGEPAYAWDTGLIF. As DNA, the CDR3 is TGTGCTCTTGGGGAACCCGCCTACGCGTGGGATACAGGACTCATCTTT.

This clone turned up a few times. This chain connects TRDV1 to TRDJ1; D might be TRDD3 (10 bases). The CDR3 is 26 amino acids. From germline, CDR1 is TSWWSYY and CDR2 QGS. V was shortened by 0 bases and J by 4 bases, with 45 bases between the two germline ends. The CDR3 DNA sequence: TGTGCTCTTGGGGAACTAGACGCCTTCCTACCACAGAAGTGGGGGGATACGCGTCCACTAAGCGATAAACTCATCTTT. The encoded protein is CALGELDAFLPQKWGDTRPLSDKLIF.

This rearrangement joins TRDV1 to TRDJ1; TRDD3 matches 13 bases. CDR3 size: 20 residues. V trimming: 5 bases; J trimming: 3 bases; junction bases outside the gene matches: 18. CDR1 TSWWSYY and CDR2 QGS come from the germline V gene. CDR3: CALGIPVFPLLGDTSDKLIF. The CDR3 coding sequence is TGTGCTCTTGGGATACCCGTTTTTCCGTTACTGGGGGATACGTCCGATAAACTCATCTTT.

This clone occurred many times. The chain recombines TRDV2 with TRDJ1; D might be TRDD2 (5 bases). CDR1 GEAIGNYY and CDR2 EKD come from the germline V gene. The CDR3 contains 17 residues. Trimming stripped 1 base from V and 0 bases from J, with 17 bases between. The CDR3 here is CACDTPDQPSNTDKLIF. The CDR3, as DNA: TGTGCCTGTGACACTCCCGATCAACCTTCAAACACCGATAAACTCATCTTT.

The chain has TRDV1 and TRDJ1; TRDD3 agrees at 11 bases. Germline trimming cut 9 bases from V and 3 bases from J; bases unmatched to any gene: 27. The CDR3 contains 21 residues. Germline-derived CDR1 and CDR2 are TSWWSYY and QGS. The CDR3 loop reads CALGPIVSLWGIPSIADKLIF. CDR3 DNA sequence: TGTGCTCTGGGTCCTATTGTCAGTCTCTGGGGGATACCGTCTATCGCCGATAAACTCATCTTT.